Listed below are T cell receptor beta chains from one sample, sequenced in a study of CD8 T cells in ankylosing spondylitis. MiXCR, applied by TCRdb to the 5' RACE reads, yields one record per CDR3 protein. The sample includes some 840,000 distinct CDR3 sequences, 12% of them seen just once. The material sequenced was blood, either unsorted or a sorted T cell fraction (not recorded which). Every receptor here comes from a male donor with ankylosing spondylitis. Each CDR3 is given with its conserved first and last residue. The D gene is left open where the match is weak. Clone size is not always given. Where it is, it says once, few, many or a class for expanded clones.

>TRBJ2-3|TRBV20-1|many|.
TGCAGTGCTACTACAGATACGCAGTATTTT
CSATTDTQYF
>TRBJ1-5|TRBV6-1|.|.
TGTGCCAGCAGACCCGACAGGAACCAAATCAAGGCCCAGCATTTT
CASRPDRNQIKAQHF
>TRBJ2-2|TRBV12-3/TRBV12-4|.|.
TGTGCCAGCACCCCTTACACACCGAGGACCGGGGAGCTGTTTTTT
CASTPYTPRTGELFF
>TRBJ1-5|TRBV7-2|.|.
TGTGCCAGCAGAGAAACGGGGGTGTCCCTAGGCAATCAGCCCCAGCATTTT
CASRETGVSLGNQPQHF
>TRBJ1-5|TRBV24-1|.|.
TGTGCCACCAGTGAGCCTCAGGGTAAGCCCCAGCATTTT
CATSEPQGKPQHF
>TRBJ1-6|TRBV4-3|few|.
TGCGCCAGCAGCCAAACTACGCTAGGGTCACCCCTCCACTTT
CASSQTTLGSPLHF
>TRBJ2-3|TRBV29-1|few|TRBD1
TGCAGCGCCACCGGGACAGGGGGTTTGGCAGATACGCAGTATTTT
CSATGTGGLADTQYF
>TRBJ2-7|TRBV7-6|few|.
TGTGCCAGCAGCTTAGAAGAGGGTAGTCCCTACGAGCAGTACTTC
CASSLEEGSPYEQYF
>TRBJ1-2|TRBV10-3|.|.
TGTGCCATCAGTGAGAGGGCAGGGGAGTACTATGGCTACACCTTC
CAISERAGEYYGYTF
>TRBJ2-1|TRBV4-1|few|.
TGCGCCAGCAGCGGTGGGAGGAGGGATGAGCAGTTCTTC
CASSGGRRDEQFF
>TRBJ1-1|TRBV20-1|.|TRBD1
TGCAGTGCGACGGGACAGTTGAACACTGAAGCTTTCTTT
CSATGQLNTEAFF
>TRBJ2-7|TRBV5-1|.|.
TGCGCCAGCAGCTGGGCGGGACTGGCCGGGGACGAGCAGTACTTC
CASSWAGLAGDEQYF
>TRBJ1-1|TRBV5-8|few|TRBD1
TGTGCCAGCAGCTTGCTCAGGGGGCGCGTAGCTTTCTTT
CASSLLRGRVAFF
>TRBJ1-1|TRBV20-1|few|TRBD1
TGCAGTGCTAGAATTGTCGACAGGGGCTTCGCTGAAGCTTTCTTT
CSARIVDRGFAEAFF
>TRBJ1-4|TRBV7-2|.|TRBD1
TGTGCCAGCAGCTTAGGACAGGGAACTAATGAAAAACTGTTTTTT
CASSLGQGTNEKLFF
>TRBJ2-7|TRBV30|few|.
TGTGCCTGGAGTGGCTTTTCCTGGGACATTTACGAGCAGTACTTC
CAWSGFSWDIYEQYF